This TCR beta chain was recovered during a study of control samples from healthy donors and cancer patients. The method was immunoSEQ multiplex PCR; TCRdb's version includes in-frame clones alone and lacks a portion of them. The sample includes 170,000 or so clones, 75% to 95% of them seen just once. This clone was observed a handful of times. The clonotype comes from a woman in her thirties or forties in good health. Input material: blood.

As DNA, the CDR3 is TGTGCCAGCGCCGGATTGGAGCAAGAGACCCAGTACTTC. Translated, it gives CASAGLEQETQYF. The chain has TRBV2 and TRBJ2-5, with D hard to call. Trimming removed 8 bases at V and 2 bases at J, with 12 bases between. This CDR3 region has 13 residues. Germline CDR1 is SNHLY and CDR2 is FYNNEI.